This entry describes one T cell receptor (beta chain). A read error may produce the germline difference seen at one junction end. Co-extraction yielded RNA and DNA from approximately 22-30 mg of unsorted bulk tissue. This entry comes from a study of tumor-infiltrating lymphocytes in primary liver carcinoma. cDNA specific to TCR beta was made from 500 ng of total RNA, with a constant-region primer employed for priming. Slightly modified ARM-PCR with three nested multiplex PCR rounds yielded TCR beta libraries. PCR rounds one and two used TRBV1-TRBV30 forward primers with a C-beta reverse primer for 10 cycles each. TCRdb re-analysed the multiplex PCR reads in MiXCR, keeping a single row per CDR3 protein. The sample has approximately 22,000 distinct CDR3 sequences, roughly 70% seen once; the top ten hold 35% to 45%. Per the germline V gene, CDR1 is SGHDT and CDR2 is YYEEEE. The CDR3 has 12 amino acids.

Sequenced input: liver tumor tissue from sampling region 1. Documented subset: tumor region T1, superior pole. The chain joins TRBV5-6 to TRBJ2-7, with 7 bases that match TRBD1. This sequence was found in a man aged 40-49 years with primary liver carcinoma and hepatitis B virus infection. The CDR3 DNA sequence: TGTGCCAACAGCCTGAGGGGGCACGAGCAGTACTTC. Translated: CANSLRGHEQYF. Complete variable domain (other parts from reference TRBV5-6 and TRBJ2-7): DAGVTQSPTHLIKTRGQQVTLRCSPKSGHDTVSWYQQALGQGPQFIFQYYEEEERQRGNFPDRFSGHQFPNYSSELNVNALLLGDSALYLCANSLRGHEQYFGPGTRLTVT.